This T cell receptor beta chain stems from a study of blood T cell repertoires in COVID-19. About the research overall: Samples came from the United States, Italy and Spain, spanning acute and convalescent COVID-19.

CDR1 and CDR2 from the germline V gene are SGHVS and FQNEAQ. The CDR3 loop spans 15 amino acids. V trimming: 4 bases; J trimming: 2 bases; junction bases outside the gene matches: 5. Seattle participants joined during active infection and were tracked over time. The protocol was immunoSEQ multiplex PCR, while the TCRdb copy is restricted to in-frame clones and leaves out a portion. The sample shows fewer than 350,000 clones, around 90% of them seen only once. The sequenced material came from peripheral blood. This chain connects TRBV7-8 to TRBJ2-1; 7 bases are shared with TRBD2. The origin of this receptor is a woman under 40 with COVID-19, enrolled during active disease. The CDR3 spells CASSSRERPYNEQFF. The CDR3, as DNA: TGTGCCAGCAGCTCGCGGGAGCGCCCCTACAATGAGCAGTTCTTC.